This TCR beta chain was documented in a study of graft-versus-host responses after intestinal transplantation. At the level of the study: Uniformly, recipients were administered anti-thymocyte globulin induction with subsequent tacrolimus and steroids for around three years.

Profiled with immunoSEQ multiplex PCR; TCRdb holds only in-frame clones, not every one. Of tens of thousands of clones in the sample, 94% were seen once. In the case of this clone: The antigen is unknown.

This TCR derives from a human donor who was the organ donor for an intestinal transplant. This sample comprised unstimulated CD4+ T cells sorted from spleen or lymph node cells, obtained before transplant.

DNA of the CDR3: TGTGCCAGCAGCCGCGGGTCGGACCCCCCCTACGAGCAGTACTTC. Amino acids: CASSRGSDPPYEQYF. The V and J genes are TRBV11-3 and TRBJ2-7; TRBD2 is a possible D gene (5 bases). Germline loops: CDR1 SGHNT, CDR2 YENEEA. Trimming cost V 5 bases and J 2 bases, with 16 bases left between them. The CDR3 contains 15 residues. The entire variable domain, with the rest obtained from reference TRBV11-3 and TRBJ2-7, is as follows: EAGVVQSPRYKIIEKKQPVAFWCNPISGHNTLYWYLQNLGQGPELLIRYENEEAVDDSQLPKDRFSAERLKGVDSTLKIQPAELGDSAVYLCASSRGSDPPYEQYFGPGTRLTVT.